A single T cell receptor (beta chain) is shown here with its context. Using immunoSEQ multiplex PCR, the repertoire was profiled, and TCRdb retains in-frame clones only, with some absent. The top ten clones hold 1.5% to 2% of a sample with roughly 250,000 clones, under 95% of them seen once. Adults between roughly 18 and 95 years of age took part from some 25 US areas. CDR1 and CDR2 (germline): SGHRS, YFSETQ. V was cut by 4 bases and J by 3 bases, with 13 bases left in between. The CDR3 totals 15 residues. The entry originates in a study of blood T cell repertoires in COVID-19. This chain connects TRBV5-1 to TRBJ2-2; no clear D gene. The TCR sequence derives from a woman in her late teens or twenties who had recovered from COVID-19. Material for sequencing was PBMCs or T cells enriched from blood (not recorded which). As DNA, the CDR3 is TGCGCCAGCAGCGTGTACAGTGCCGACACCGGGGAGCTGTTTTTT. Translating it yields CASSVYSADTGELFF.